This passage covers 22 T cell receptor beta chains from one sample sequenced in a study of blood T cell repertoires in COVID-19. Assay used: immunoSEQ multiplex PCR; TCRdb lists only in-frame clones, some missing. The profile shows some 96,000 clones, 80% to 90% of them singletons. The specimen sequenced was peripheral blood. The receptors shown here come from a man older than 75 with acute or convalescent COVID-19.

The chain carries TRBV12-3 or TRBV12-4 and TRBJ2-3; D unresolved. This CDR3 spans 13 amino acids. The ends were cut back, 4 bases at V and 6 bases at J, with 11 bases in the middle. CDR3 sequence reads: CASSSSMADTQYF. The DNA of the CDR3 is TGTGCCAGCAGTTCTTCAATGGCCGATACGCAGTATTTT.

The chain links TRBV7-8 to TRBJ2-1; TRBD2 matches 12 bases. Germline CDR1 SGHVS, CDR2 FQNEAQ. The CDR3 covers 16 residues. V trimming: 5 bases; J trimming: 9 bases; junction bases outside the gene matches: 11. This CDR3 is CASSRSSGRAVGEQFF. The CDR3, as DNA: TGTGCCAGCAGCCGATCTAGCGGGAGGGCCGTAGGTGAGCAGTTCTTC.

The chain is built from TRBV10-3 and TRBJ2-2; the D gene is possibly TRBD1 (5 bases). Trimming removed 9 bases from V and 11 bases from J, with 25 bases in between. There are 15 residues in the CDR3. CDR1 is ENHRY and CDR2 is SYGVKD in the germline V gene. CDR3 sequence: CAIGRIDSTSGELFF. CDR3 DNA: TGTGCCATTGGACGGATTGACAGCACGTCGGGCGAGCTGTTTTTT.

The chain uses TRBV7-9 and TRBJ1-2; 9 bases match TRBD1. This CDR3 spans 15 amino acids. V shed 4 bases and J 4 bases; nucleotides not matched to a gene: 7. Germline V CDR1 and CDR2: SEHNR, FQNEAQ (reference sequence). Here the CDR3 DNA reads TGTGCCAGCAGCTCGGACAGGGGATTTTTCTATGGCTACACCTTC. The encoded protein is CASSSDRGFFYGYTF.

The chain links TRBV9 to TRBJ2-4; 10 bases match TRBD2. The germline gives CDR1 SGDLS, CDR2 YYNGEE. The length of the CDR3 is 14 residues. The junction had 6 bases not matched to a gene; V was cut back by 4 bases and J by 8 bases. The CDR3 protein is CASSPKREGYIQYF. The CDR3 DNA reads as TGTGCCAGCAGCCCCAAGCGGGAGGGCTACATTCAGTACTTC.

The chain couples TRBV28 to TRBJ2-7; the D gene is possibly TRBD1 (6 bases). V was cut by 4 bases and J by 0 bases, with 16 bases left in between. The length of the CDR3 is 16 residues. Per the germline V gene, CDR1 is MDHEN and CDR2 is SYDVKM. CDR3 sequence reads: CASSSRTGLSSYEQYF. CDR3 DNA: TGTGCCAGCAGTTCCCGAACAGGGTTGAGCTCCTACGAGCAGTACTTC. The full variable domain, in which reference TRBV28 and TRBJ2-7 provide the parts outside the CDR3, is DVKVTQSSRYLVKRTGEKVFLECVQDMDHENMFWYRQDPGLGLRLIYFSYDVKMKEKGDIPEGYSVSREKKERFSLILESASTNQTSMYLCASSSRTGLSSYEQYFGPGTRLTVT.

The rearrangement uses TRBV7-2 and TRBJ1-5; D not certain. The V end was cut by 5 bases, the J end by 4 bases, with 6 bases between. CDR1 SGHTA and CDR2 FQGNSA come from the germline V gene. CDR3 size: 12 residues. The CDR3 protein is CASSVNNQPQHF. CDR3 DNA: TGTGCCAGCAGCGTTAATAATCAGCCCCAGCATTTT.

This sequence joins TRBV4-3 and TRBJ1-4, with TRBD1 as a possible D gene (5 bases). Trimming took 1 base from V and 8 from J, leaving 14 bases between them. CDR1 and CDR2 (germline): LGHNA, YSLEER. CDR3 length: 15 amino acids. The CDR3 nucleotides read TGCGCCAGCAGCCAAGTGCAGGGCTCGAGAGAAAAACTGTTTTTT. It codes for CASSQVQGSREKLFF.

The chain uses TRBV10-3 and TRBJ2-1; 8 bases agree with TRBD1. V lost 4 bases to trimming and J lost 7 bases; unmatched junction nucleotides: 12. Germline CDR1 reads ENHRY; CDR2 reads SYGVKD. CDR3 size: 16 residues. In nucleotides, the CDR3 is TGTGCCATCAGTGTATTCACCGGGACAGGCATTAATGAGCAGTTCTTC. This codes for CAISVFTGTGINEQFF.

This clone was observed once. This chain connects TRBV2 to TRBJ1-5, with a tentative D call TRBD1 (6 bases). CDR1 is SNHLY, CDR2 FYNNEI, per germline. Trimming stripped 6 bases from V and 1 base from J, with 13 bases between. The CDR3 loop spans 15 amino acids. CDR3 sequence reads: CASRGGTLSNQPQHF. The DNA of the CDR3 is TGTGCCAGCAGGGGGGGGACATTAAGCAATCAGCCCCAGCATTTT.

This sequence joins TRBV19 and TRBJ1-1, with 7 bases that match TRBD1. Germline trimming cut 4 bases from V and 4 bases from J; bases unmatched to any gene: 12. The germline V gene has CDR1 LNHDA and CDR2 SQIVND (reference sequence). The CDR3 is made up of 16 amino acids. The CDR3 reads CASSTRPGQRPTEAFF. CDR3 bases: TGTGCCAGTAGTACTCGACCGGGACAGAGACCCACTGAAGCTTTCTTT.

The chain's CDR3 is CASSQSGLAHYNEQFF. The CDR3 nucleotides are TGCGCCAGCAGCCAGTCCGGTCTAGCGCATTACAATGAGCAGTTCTTC. The rearrangement links TRBV4-1 to TRBJ2-1; D is perhaps TRBD2 (6 bases). Germline assignment: CDR1 MGHRA and CDR2 YSYEKL. V dropped 3 bases and J dropped 4 bases, with 16 bases sitting between them. This CDR3 region has 16 residues.

The chain links TRBV5-6 to TRBJ2-3; TRBD1 aligns across 9 bases. The germline CDR1 and CDR2 sequences are SGHDT and YYEEEE. V gave up 2 bases and J gave up 2 bases; unmatched junction bases: 6. This CDR3 is built from 16 residues. DNA for the CDR3: TGTGCCAGCAGCTTAAGGACAGGGGATGCCACAGATACGCAGTATTTT. Translated: CASSLRTGDATDTQYF.

The J gene is TRBJ1-2, the V gene TRBV7-2; D may be TRBD1 (5 bases). Germline V gene data show CDR1 as SGHTA and CDR2 as FQGNSA. The CDR3 totals 13 residues. V was pared by 3 bases and J by 6 bases, with 11 bases between. The CDR3 loop reads CASSLQGLDGYTF. CDR3 sequence (DNA): TGTGCCAGCAGCTTGCAGGGATTGGATGGCTACACCTTC.

This clone was seen once. This rearrangement joins TRBV9 to TRBJ2-3, with 7 bases aligning to TRBD1. This CDR3 comprises 16 residues. Germline V lookup: CDR1 SGDLS, CDR2 YYNGEE. The V and J ends lost 8 bases and 6 bases, in that order; junction bases with no gene match: 18. The CDR3 reads CASSPGTAHNADTQYF. The CDR3 bases are TGTGCCAGTAGTCCCGGGACAGCTCATAATGCGGATACGCAGTATTTT.

This clone was counted a single time. The rearrangement links TRBV9 to TRBJ2-1, with 12 nucleotides matching TRBD2. The CDR3 has 16 amino acids. Germline V gene data show CDR1 as SGDLS and CDR2 as YYNGEE. Losses at the gene ends were 0 bases for V and 6 bases for J; bases not matched to a gene: 4. The CDR3 DNA follows: TGTGCCAGCAGCGTAGGACCTAGCGGGAGGGCCAATGAGCAGTTCTTC. It codes for CASSVGPSGRANEQFF.

The rearrangement uses TRBV19 and TRBJ1-2; 7 bases are a match to TRBD1. This CDR3 comprises 14 residues. The germline CDR1 and CDR2 sequences are LNHDA and SQIVND (reference sequence). V lost 5 bases, J lost 4 bases, and 7 bases stayed unmatched. As DNA, the CDR3 is TGTGCCAGTAGTTTCCTCGGGACAGTCTATGGCTACACCTTC. This codes for CASSFLGTVYGYTF. Based on the CDR3 plus reference TRBV19 and TRBJ1-2, the full variable domain is DGGITQSPKYLFRKEGQNVTLSCEQNLNHDAMYWYRQDPGQGLRLIYYSQIVNDFQKGDIAEGYSVSREKKESFPLTVTSAQKNPTAFYLCASSFLGTVYGYTFGSGTRLTVV.

The chain combines TRBV15 with TRBJ2-7, with 13 nucleotides matching TRBD2. V trimming: 5 bases; J trimming: 0 bases; junction bases outside the gene matches: 7. The germline CDR1 and CDR2 sequences are LNHNV and YYDKDF (reference sequence). The length of the CDR3 is 17 residues. CDR3 bases: TGTGCCACCAGCCGGGGACTAGCGGGGATACTCTCCTACGAGCAGTACTTC. Its protein product is CATSRGLAGILSYEQYF. The complete variable domain, with remaining parts taken from reference TRBV15 and TRBJ2-7, reads DAMVIQNPRYQVTQFGKPVTLSCSQTLNHNVMYWYQQKSSQAPKLLFHYYDKDFNNEADTPDNFQSRRPNTSFCFLDIRSPGLGDTAMYLCATSRGLAGILSYEQYFGPGTRLTVT.

This chain connects TRBV27 to TRBJ2-2; TRBD2 is a possible D gene (5 bases). V dropped 6 bases and J dropped 1 base, with 12 bases sitting between them. The CDR3 loop spans 15 amino acids. Germline CDR1 MNHEY, CDR2 SMNVEV (reference sequence). The CDR3 reads CASRSSGVNTGELFF. CDR3 nucleotide sequence: TGTGCCAGCAGGTCCTCCGGGGTGAACACCGGGGAGCTGTTTTTT.

This clone occurred once. The V and J genes are TRBV14 and TRBJ2-7, with 7 bases that match TRBD2. Germline CDR1 and CDR2: SGHDN and FVKESK. V lost 2 bases and J lost 1; bases outside the gene matches: 5. The CDR3 loop spans 15 amino acids. The CDR3 DNA reads as TGTGCCAGCAGCCAAAGTAGCGGGCGATCCTACGAGCAGTACTTC. Residues: CASSQSSGRSYEQYF. Looking up the rest from reference TRBV14 and TRBJ2-7 gives the full variable domain: EAGVTQFPSHSVIEKGQTVTLRCDPISGHDNLYWYRRVMGKEIKFLLHFVKESKQDESGMPNNRFLAERTGGTYSTLKVQPAELEDSGVYFCASSQSSGRSYEQYFGPGTRLTVT.

A few counts support this clone. This sequence joins TRBV2 and TRBJ2-1; no clear D. CDR3 size: 11 residues. Germline V gene data show CDR1 as SNHLY and CDR2 as FYNNEI. V lost 4 bases and J lost 8, with 6 bases in between. This chain's CDR3 is CASSVADEQFF. In nucleotides, the CDR3 is TGTGCCAGCAGTGTGGCCGATGAGCAGTTCTTC.

Regarding this clone: The junction differs from germline at one of its ends, possibly a read error. The V and J genes are TRBV7-7 and TRBJ2-3; 9 nucleotides agree with TRBD1. CDR3 length: 17 amino acids. Germline V lookup: CDR1 SSHAT, CDR2 FNYEAQ (reference sequence). For the CDR3, the DNA is TGTGCTAGCAGCTTAGGCGCCGGGACAGGGCCCACAGATACGCAGTATTTT. It is translated as CASSLGAGTGPTDTQYF.